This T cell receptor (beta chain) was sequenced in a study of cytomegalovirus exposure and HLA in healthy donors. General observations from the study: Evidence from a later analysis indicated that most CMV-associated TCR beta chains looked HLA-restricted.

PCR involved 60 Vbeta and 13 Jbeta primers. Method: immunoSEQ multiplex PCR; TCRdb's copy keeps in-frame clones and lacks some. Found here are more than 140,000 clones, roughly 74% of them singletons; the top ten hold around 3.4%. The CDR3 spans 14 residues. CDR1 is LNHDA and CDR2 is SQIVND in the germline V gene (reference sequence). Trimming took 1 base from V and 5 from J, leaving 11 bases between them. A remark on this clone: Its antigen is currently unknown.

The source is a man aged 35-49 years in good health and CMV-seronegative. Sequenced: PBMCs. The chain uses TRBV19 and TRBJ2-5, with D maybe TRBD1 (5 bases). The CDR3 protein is CASSIAIPGETQYF. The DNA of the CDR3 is TGTGCCAGTAGTATAGCGATCCCAGGGGAGACCCAGTACTTC.